The 14 T cell receptor beta chains listed next were all sequenced from one sample in a study of blood T cell repertoires in COVID-19. Clones were sequenced by immunoSEQ multiplex PCR, and TCRdb holds only the in-frame ones, with some missing. This sample has roughly 300,000 clones, with around 86% found just once. The material sequenced was PBMCs or T cells enriched from blood (not recorded which). The receptors derive from a man aged 25 to 45 who had recovered from COVID-19.

The chain links TRBV11-3 to TRBJ1-3; D is undetermined. Looked up from germline, CDR1 is SGHNT and CDR2 is YENEEA. This CDR3 contains 16 residues. The V end lost 5 bases, the J end lost 0 bases, and 14 bases lay between the germline ends. The CDR3 DNA is TGTGCCAGCAGCCACCTAGACGGATGCTCTGGAAACACCATATATTTT. Translation gives CASSHLDGCSGNTIYF.

This chain joins TRBV24-1 and TRBJ2-3, with D perhaps matching TRBD1 (6 bases). Germline CDR1 KGHDR, CDR2 SFDVKD. The CDR3 runs 18 residues. The V end was cut by 12 bases, the J end by 1 base, with 28 bases between. CDR3 nucleotides: TGTGCCGTAGGGGGACGGCTGGGAAGAAATGTTGGCACAGATACGCAGTATTTT. It is translated as CAVGGRLGRNVGTDTQYF.

The V and J genes are TRBV12-3 or TRBV12-4 and TRBJ2-2; D is uncertain. The CDR3 consists of 13 residues. V was clipped by 4 bases and J by 7 bases, with 10 bases between them. This chain's CDR3 is CASSSPGGGELFF. The CDR3 coding sequence is TGTGCCAGCAGTTCCCCAGGTGGCGGGGAGCTGTTTTTT.

The CDR3 loop is CASQGQMNTEAFF. For the CDR3, the DNA is TGTGCCAGCCAGGGACAGATGAACACTGAAGCTTTCTTT. V gene TRBV2 combines with J gene TRBJ1-1; 7 bases are a match to TRBD1. The CDR3 covers 13 residues. Losses at the gene ends were 8 bases for V and 0 bases for J; bases not matched to a gene: 3. Germline V gives CDR1 SNHLY, CDR2 FYNNEI. Looking up the rest from reference TRBV2 and TRBJ1-1 gives the full variable domain: EPEVTQTPSHQVTQMGQEVILRCVPISNHLYFYWYRQILGQKVEFLVSFYNNEISEKSEIFDDQFSVERPDGSNFTLKIRSTKLEDSAMYFCASQGQMNTEAFFGQGTRLTVV.

This chain joins TRBV4-1 and TRBJ1-5; D is uncertain. Deletions cut 1 base from V and 6 bases from J, with 7 bases between. In germline, CDR1 is MGHRA, CDR2 YSYEKL. This CDR3 has 13 residues. CDR3 protein: CASSQVRGQPQHF. The DNA for the CDR3 is TGCGCCAGCAGCCAAGTCCGAGGTCAGCCCCAGCATTTT.

Only one count was recorded for this clone. This sequence joins TRBV27 and TRBJ1-1, with D possibly TRBD1 on 5 matching bases. V lost 5 bases and J lost 7, with 11 bases in between. The CDR3 sequence is 12 residues long. CDR1 is MNHEY and CDR2 is SMNVEV in the germline V gene (reference sequence). CDR3 sequence: CASSSRAFEAFF. In DNA form, the CDR3 reads TGTGCCAGCAGTAGCAGGGCCTTTGAAGCTTTCTTT.

The rearrangement uses TRBV2 and TRBJ1-1; 10 bases fit TRBD1. Per germline, CDR1 SNHLY and CDR2 FYNNEI. CDR3 length: 14 amino acids. V shed 5 bases and J 6 bases; nucleotides not matched to a gene: 6. CDR3: CASSRSGTGAEAFF. Here the CDR3 DNA reads TGTGCCAGCAGTCGATCCGGGACAGGGGCTGAAGCTTTCTTT.

This chain joins TRBV14 and TRBJ2-7; TRBD2 agrees at 9 bases. Germline CDR1 is SGHDN and CDR2 is FVKESK. This CDR3 contains 14 residues. The ends lost 6 bases at V and 2 bases at J; junction bases unmatched: 5. The CDR3 sequence: CASSSGSRAYEQYF. CDR3 coding DNA: TGTGCCAGCAGTAGCGGGAGCCGGGCCTACGAGCAGTACTTC. The entire variable domain, with the rest obtained from reference TRBV14 and TRBJ2-7, is as follows: EAGVTQFPSHSVIEKGQTVTLRCDPISGHDNLYWYRRVMGKEIKFLLHFVKESKQDESGMPNNRFLAERTGGTYSTLKVQPAELEDSGVYFCASSSGSRAYEQYFGPGTRLTVT.

Points on this clone: Mismatch with germline at one junction end may stem from a read error. The chain recombines TRBV7-7 with TRBJ2-3, with a weak D call TRBD2 (6 bases). The germline gives CDR1 SSHAT, CDR2 FNYEAQ (reference sequence). This CDR3 is built from 14 residues. CDR3 nucleotides: TGTGCTAGCAGCCGGCAGCGGGGCACAGATACGCAGTATTTT. Translating gives CASSRQRGTDTQYF.

The chain is built from TRBV2 and TRBJ1-5; D not certain. Trimming removed 7 bases at V and 5 bases at J, with 15 bases between. From germline, CDR1 is SNHLY and CDR2 FYNNEI. CDR3 length: 14 residues. The DNA of the CDR3 is TGTGCCAGCACCTTGGCCCCCTCCGATCAGCCCCAGCATTTT. The encoded protein is CASTLAPSDQPQHF. The full variable domain, its missing parts supplied by reference TRBV2 and TRBJ1-5, is EPEVTQTPSHQVTQMGQEVILRCVPISNHLYFYWYRQILGQKVEFLVSFYNNEISEKSEIFDDQFSVERPDGSNFTLKIRSTKLEDSAMYFCASTLAPSDQPQHFGDGTRLSIL.

The V and J genes are TRBV19 and TRBJ2-1, with a weak D call TRBD2 (6 bases). V was shortened by 9 bases and J by 7 bases, with 22 bases between the two germline ends. The CDR3 is made up of 15 amino acids. Per the germline V gene, CDR1 is LNHDA and CDR2 is SQIVND (reference sequence). CDR3 protein: CARVPTAPGGNEQFF. The CDR3 DNA reads TGTGCCAGAGTCCCGACGGCCCCTGGGGGGAATGAGCAGTTCTTC.

V usage is TRBV6-5 and J usage is TRBJ1-3, with D unresolved. The CDR3 spans 14 residues. CDR1 and CDR2 from the germline V gene are MNHEY and SVGAGI. V lost 5 bases and J 0 bases, leaving 8 bases between the germline ends. In DNA, the CDR3 is TGTGCCAGCAGTATGGCCCACTCTGGAAACACCATATATTTT. Amino acid sequence: CASSMAHSGNTIYF.

CDR3 in amino acids: CAISEGRAGGVTDTQYF. CDR3 nucleotide sequence: TGTGCCATCAGTGAAGGAAGGGCGGGAGGGGTCACAGATACGCAGTATTTT. The rearrangement joins TRBV10-3 to TRBJ2-3; 9 bases are a match to TRBD2. In germline, CDR1 is ENHRY, CDR2 SYGVKD. V trimming: 3 bases; J trimming: 2 bases; junction bases outside the gene matches: 9. This CDR3 spans 17 amino acids.

This clone occurred a few times. The chain uses TRBV7-9 and TRBJ2-7, with 7 bases fitting TRBD1. Germline values: CDR1 SEHNR, CDR2 FQNEAQ (reference sequence). Trimming cost V 5 bases and J 0 bases; bases outside gene matches: 10. CDR3 length: 16 residues. The CDR3 here is CASSARQGASSYEQYF. CDR3 bases: TGTGCCAGCAGCGCCCGACAGGGCGCTAGCTCCTACGAGCAGTACTTC.